A selection of T cell receptor beta chains follows, all from one sample in a study of cytomegalovirus exposure and HLA in healthy donors. Assay: immunoSEQ multiplex PCR; the TCRdb copy retains only in-frame clones and omits some. The repertoire has approximately 150,000 clones, approximately 80% of them found once; the top ten carry roughly 2.6%. Sequences were obtained from PBMCs. The origin of the receptors is a woman between 40 and 55 years old in good health and CMV-seropositive. CDR3s include the opening cysteine and the closing phenylalanine or tryptophan.

j_call,v_call,cdr3_length,cdr3_aa
TRBJ2-5,TRBV14,15,CASSLSGGASATQYF
TRBJ2-1,TRBV11-3,17,CASSLGSGMSSYNEQFF
TRBJ2-3,TRBV13,18,CASSFGLAGRSTTDTQYF
TRBJ1-4,TRBV2,14,CASSVRGFDEKLFF
TRBJ2-2,TRBV18,16,CASSPDYASLTGELFF
TRBJ2-7,TRBV28,16,CASSSILYRVKGEQYF
TRBJ1-5,TRBV28,13,CASSLTQSQPQHF
TRBJ1-4,TRBV7-7,15,CASSLDTGPNEKLFF
TRBJ2-2,TRBV5-4,15,CASSPGQAYTGELFF
TRBJ2-5,TRBV6-1,19,CASSEALNPTAPGGLAQYF
TRBJ2-3,TRBV19,16,CASRPSRGAGTDTQYF
TRBJ2-3,TRBV14,16,CASSILAGGSTDTQYF
TRBJ1-3,TRBV9,15,CASSETQGPGNTIYF
TRBJ2-2,TRBV2,14,CASGGLAGIGELFF
TRBJ1-1,TRBV28,14,CASSPNRRGPEAFF
TRBJ1-1,TRBV19,15,CASSSLGTGDYEAFF
TRBJ2-3,TRBV10-2,15,CASSGGLLYTDTQYF